This T cell receptor beta chain was retrieved from a study of shared clonotypes between healthy human individuals. Study-wide results and limits: Incomplete sequencing of sorted subsets was indicated by rarefaction despite large depth.

Notes on this clone: No antigen is known for it. The same CDR3 also results from other DNA sequences found in this sample.

Here immunoSEQ multiplex PCR was the method, and the copy in TCRdb shows in-frame clones only, minus some. This sample yields 2 million to 2.5 million clones, of which about nine tenths are seen a single time; 0.37% belongs to the top ten. The sequencing sample was made of naive CD4+ T cells from PBMCs. The sample's subset: CD45RA+ positively selected. This clonotype was obtained from a man younger than 35 in good health. Some clones in this sample may be carry-over from other donors' samples.

CDR3 in DNA: TGTGCCAGCAGTTTACCAGGGGGCTCTGGAAACACCATATATTTT. It is translated as CASSLPGGSGNTIYF. The chain couples TRBV28 to TRBJ1-3, with 7 positions matching TRBD1. Germline CDR1 is MDHEN and CDR2 is SYDVKM. With V trimmed by 2 bases and J by 0 bases, 1 base remained unmatched. The CDR3 contains 15 residues.